This T cell receptor (beta chain) was sequenced in a study of CD8 T cells in Susac syndrome. TCR beta from blood CD8+ and CD4+ T cells was sequenced. The multiple sclerosis controls, all treatment-naive patients, had relapsing-remitting disease that was stable or active. The CD8+ and CD4+ T cells were isolated magnetically using a negative isolation approach, whereas the TEMRA cells were enriched by FACS. The length of the CDR3 is 14 residues. V was cut by 0 bases and J by 0 bases, with 6 bases left in between. CDR1 SGHDT and CDR2 YYEEEE come from the germline V gene. After extraction with the RNeasy kit, roughly 0.45 to 1 ug of the RNA was reverse transcribed using random hexamers. Across 54 Vbeta and 13 Jbeta, TCR beta CDR3 was amplified with immunoSEQ multiplex PCR. Each CDR3 protein is one row after TCRdb ran MiXCR on the immunoSEQ multiplex PCR reads. This table has 400,000 to 550,000 distinct CDR3 sequences, around 83% appearing once.

The J gene is TRBJ2-5, the V gene TRBV5-6; D not resolved. Input material: CD8+ T cells from PBMCs. The origin of this receptor is a human donor with multiple sclerosis. CDR3 sequence (DNA): TGTGCCAGCAGCTTGGGACGGAACCAAGAGACCCAGTACTTC. Translating gives CASSLGRNQETQYF.